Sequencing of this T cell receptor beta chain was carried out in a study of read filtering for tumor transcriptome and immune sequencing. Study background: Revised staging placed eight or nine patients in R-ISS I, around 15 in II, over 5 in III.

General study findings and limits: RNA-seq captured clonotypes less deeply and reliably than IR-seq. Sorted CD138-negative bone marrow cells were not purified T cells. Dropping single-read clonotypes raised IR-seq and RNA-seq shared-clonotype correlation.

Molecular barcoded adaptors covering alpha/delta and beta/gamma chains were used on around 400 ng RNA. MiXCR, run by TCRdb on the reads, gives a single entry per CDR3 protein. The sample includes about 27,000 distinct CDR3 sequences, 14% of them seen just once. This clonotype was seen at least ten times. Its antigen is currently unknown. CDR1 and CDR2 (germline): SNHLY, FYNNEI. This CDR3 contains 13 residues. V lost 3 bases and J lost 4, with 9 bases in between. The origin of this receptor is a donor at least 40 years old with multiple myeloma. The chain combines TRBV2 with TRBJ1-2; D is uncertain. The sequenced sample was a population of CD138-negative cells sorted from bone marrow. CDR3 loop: CASSEYRSYGYTF. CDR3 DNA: TGTGCCAGCAGTGAGTACCGATCCTATGGCTACACCTTC.